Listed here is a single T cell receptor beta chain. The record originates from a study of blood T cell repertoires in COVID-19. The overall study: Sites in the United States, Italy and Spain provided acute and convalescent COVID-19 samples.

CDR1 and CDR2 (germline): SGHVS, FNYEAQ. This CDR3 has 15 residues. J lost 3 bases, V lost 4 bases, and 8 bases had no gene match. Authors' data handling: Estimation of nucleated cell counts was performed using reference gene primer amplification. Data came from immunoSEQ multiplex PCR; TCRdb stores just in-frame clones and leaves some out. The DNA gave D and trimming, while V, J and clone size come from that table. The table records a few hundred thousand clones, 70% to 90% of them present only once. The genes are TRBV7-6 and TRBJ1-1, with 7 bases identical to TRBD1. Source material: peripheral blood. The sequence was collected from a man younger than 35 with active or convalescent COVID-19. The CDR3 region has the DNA TGTGCCAGCAGCTGGAACAGGGGCATCGACACTGAAGCTTTCTTT. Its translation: CASSWNRGIDTEAFF.